Below are 8 T cell receptor beta chains sequenced from a single sample in a study of CD8+ T cells in alopecia areata. Regarding treatment: oral pan-JAK inhibitor, 5-10 mg twice daily. RNA was isolated and reverse transcribed to cDNA, the sequencing template. The protocol was immunoSEQ multiplex PCR, while the TCRdb copy is restricted to in-frame clones and leaves out a portion. Of some 180,000 clones in the sample, roughly half were seen once. Material: CD8+ T cells sorted from blood, obtained around week 52, from a patient treated with tofacitinib. The source of these receptors is a human donor with alopecia areata.

The gene calls are TRBV9 and TRBJ2-7; TRBD1 agrees at 9 bases. Germline CDR1 is SGDLS and CDR2 is YYNGEE. The CDR3 has 15 residues. Trimming cost V 4 bases and J 0 bases; bases outside gene matches: 5. The CDR3 DNA is TGTGCCAGCAGCCCCGGGACAGGGATCTCCTACGAGCAGTACTTC. Amino acid sequence: CASSPGTGISYEQYF.

This clone was counted only a few times. The rearrangement uses TRBV7-8 and TRBJ2-1, with unresolved D. Germline values: CDR1 SGHVS, CDR2 FQNEAQ. This CDR3 has 11 amino acids. The V and J ends lost 1 base and 9 bases respectively, with 4 bases between them. The CDR3 DNA reads as TGTGCCAGCAGCTTAGGTATTGAGCAGTTCTTC. Its translation: CASSLGIEQFF.

The chain employs TRBV11-2 and TRBJ2-5; D remains ambiguous. Trimming cost V 1 base and J 1 base, with 10 bases left between them. The CDR3 totals 15 residues. Germline V lookup: CDR1 SGHAT, CDR2 FQNNGV. The CDR3 loop reads CASSLVGHGQETQYF. The CDR3 DNA follows: TGTGCCAGCAGCTTAGTAGGGCATGGCCAAGAGACCCAGTACTTC.

The rearrangement uses TRBV19 and TRBJ1-2, with unresolved D. Germline V CDR1 and CDR2: LNHDA, SQIVND (reference sequence). This CDR3 region has 13 residues. Trimming removed 2 bases from V and 4 bases from J, with 8 bases in between. CDR3 nucleotides: TGTGCCAGTAGTATAACTGGCGGCTATGGCTACACCTTC. Its translation: CASSITGGYGYTF.

The chain employs TRBV27 and TRBJ1-6; 7 bases align to TRBD1. J was trimmed by 9 bases and V by 1 base; bases with no gene match: 3. The CDR3 totals 14 residues. Germline V gene data show CDR1 as MNHEY and CDR2 as SMNVEV (reference sequence). CDR3 nucleotides: TGTGCCAGCAGTTTATACCCAGGGGGTTCACCCCTCCACTTT. This codes for CASSLYPGGSPLHF.

A single count supports this clone. The chain has TRBV6-1 and TRBJ1-1; D is uncertain. V was clipped by 6 bases and J by 1 base, with 9 bases between them. Germline V gene sequence: CDR1 MNHNS, CDR2 SASEGT. This CDR3 spans 13 amino acids. The CDR3 DNA reads as TGTGCCAGCAGACGCCGGGGGAACACTGAAGCTTTCTTT. It is translated as CASRRRGNTEAFF.

The V call is TRBV29-1, the J call TRBJ2-7; 11 bases match TRBD1. This CDR3 has 13 amino acids. Germline CDR1 is SQVTM and CDR2 is ANQGSEA. V dropped 4 bases and J dropped 4; count of bases not matched to a gene: 3. The CDR3 spells CSVGTGGTYEQYF. Written as DNA, the CDR3 is TGCAGCGTTGGGACAGGGGGCACTTACGAGCAGTACTTC.

The chain recombines TRBV10-1 with TRBJ1-2; D perhaps matches TRBD1 (5 bases). The V gene's germline CDR1 is WNHNN and CDR2 SYGVQD (reference sequence). Trimming took 8 bases from V and 4 from J, leaving 14 bases between them. The CDR3 is 13 amino acids. DNA of the CDR3: TGCGCCAGCGTACGTACAGGCTTCTATGGCTACACCTTC. This codes for CASVRTGFYGYTF.